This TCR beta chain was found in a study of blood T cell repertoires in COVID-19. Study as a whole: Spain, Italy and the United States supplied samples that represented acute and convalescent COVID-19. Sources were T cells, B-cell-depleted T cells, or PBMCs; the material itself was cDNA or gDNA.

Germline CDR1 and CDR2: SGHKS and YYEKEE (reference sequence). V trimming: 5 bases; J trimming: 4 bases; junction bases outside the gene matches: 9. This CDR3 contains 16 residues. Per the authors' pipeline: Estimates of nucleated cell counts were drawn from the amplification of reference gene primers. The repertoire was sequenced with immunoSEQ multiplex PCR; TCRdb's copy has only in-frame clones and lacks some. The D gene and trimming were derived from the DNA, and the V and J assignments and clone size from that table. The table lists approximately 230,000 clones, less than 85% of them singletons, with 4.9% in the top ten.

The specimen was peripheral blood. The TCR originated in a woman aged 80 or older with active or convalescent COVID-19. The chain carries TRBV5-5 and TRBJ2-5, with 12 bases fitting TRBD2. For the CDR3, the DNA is TGTGCCAGCAGTCAGCTAGCGGGGGGGCCGTCAGAGACCCAGTACTTC. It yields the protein CASSQLAGGPSETQYF.